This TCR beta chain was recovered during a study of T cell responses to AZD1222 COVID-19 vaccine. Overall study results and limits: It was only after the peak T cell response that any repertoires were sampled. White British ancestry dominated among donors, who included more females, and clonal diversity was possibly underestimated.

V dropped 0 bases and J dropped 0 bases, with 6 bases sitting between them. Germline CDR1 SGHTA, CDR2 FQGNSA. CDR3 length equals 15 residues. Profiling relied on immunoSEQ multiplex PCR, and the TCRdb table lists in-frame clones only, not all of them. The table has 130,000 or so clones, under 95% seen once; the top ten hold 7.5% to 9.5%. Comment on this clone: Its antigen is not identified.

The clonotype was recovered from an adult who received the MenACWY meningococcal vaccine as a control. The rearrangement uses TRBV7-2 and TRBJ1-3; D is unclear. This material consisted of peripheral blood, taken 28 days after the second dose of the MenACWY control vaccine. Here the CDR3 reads CASSLARNSGNTIYF. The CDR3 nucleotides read TGTGCCAGCAGCTTAGCCAGGAACTCTGGAAACACCATATATTTT.